Shown below are 26 T cell receptor beta chains from a single sample sequenced in a study of immune evolution from preneoplasia to lung adenocarcinoma. Method: immunoSEQ multiplex PCR; TCRdb's copy keeps in-frame clones and lacks some. This sample yields almost 5,000 clones, of which approximately 80% are seen a single time; approximately 6.6% belongs to the top ten. The sample comprised FFPE minimally invasive lung adenocarcinoma tissue. All receptors derive from a person between 50 and 69 years old with lung adenocarcinoma.

About this clone: Distinct nucleotide sequences in the sample also encode this CDR3. The J gene is TRBJ2-6, the V gene TRBV2; 7 bases line up with TRBD2. Per germline, CDR1 SNHLY and CDR2 FYNNEI. The trim removed 6 bases at V and 2 bases at J, leaving 1 base unmatched. The CDR3 consists of 14 residues. In DNA form, the CDR3 reads TGTGCCAGCAGGCGGGGGACTGGGGCCAACGTCCTGACTTTC. As protein: CASRRGTGANVLTF.

The gene calls are TRBV10-1 and TRBJ2-3; D unclear. The V end was cut by 5 bases, the J end by 5 bases, with 11 bases between. From germline, CDR1 is WNHNN and CDR2 SYGVQD (reference sequence). There are 13 residues in the CDR3. The CDR3 region has the DNA TGCGCCAGCAGTATTCGTAGAGGAGATACGCAGTATTTT. Amino acids: CASSIRRGDTQYF.

The chain couples TRBV2 to TRBJ2-7; no definite D call. Deletions cut 5 bases from V and 3 bases from J, with 11 bases between. The CDR3 covers 13 residues. Per the germline V gene, CDR1 is SNHLY and CDR2 is FYNNEI. The CDR3 nucleotides read TGTGCCAGCAGTCCCCGGACCCTCTACGAGCAGTACTTC. The encoded protein is CASSPRTLYEQYF. Full variable domain (rest looked up from reference TRBV2 and TRBJ2-7): EPEVTQTPSHQVTQMGQEVILRCVPISNHLYFYWYRQILGQKVEFLVSFYNNEISEKSEIFDDQFSVERPDGSNFTLKIRSTKLEDSAMYFCASSPRTLYEQYFGPGTRLTVT.

The chain recombines TRBV15 with TRBJ2-5; D not resolved. The V gene lost 3 bases and the J gene lost 4 bases, with 9 bases spanning the gap. The CDR3 is made up of 13 amino acids. Germline V gives CDR1 LNHNV, CDR2 YYDKDF (reference sequence). The CDR3 here is CATSRIAGETQYF. DNA of the CDR3: TGTGCCACCAGCAGGATAGCCGGAGAGACCCAGTACTTC.

The sample holds one count of this clone. This chain links TRBV29-1 with TRBJ2-2, with 7 bases aligning to TRBD1. There are 13 residues in the CDR3. CDR1 SQVTM and CDR2 ANQGSEA come from the germline V gene. V lost 4 bases, J lost 4 bases, and 3 bases stayed unmatched. This chain's CDR3 is CSVAAGGTGELFF. CDR3 coding DNA: TGCAGCGTTGCGGCAGGGGGCACCGGGGAGCTGTTTTTT.

The chain uses TRBV6-1 and TRBJ2-1, with D possibly TRBD2 on 5 matching bases. Germline loops: CDR1 MNHNS, CDR2 SASEGT. This CDR3 contains 14 residues. V dropped 8 bases and J dropped 0 bases, with 11 bases sitting between them. The CDR3 nucleotides are TGTGCCAGCCAGACTACTAGCTCCTACAATGAGCAGTTCTTC. Translation gives CASQTTSSYNEQFF.

This chain connects TRBV9 to TRBJ1-6; D may be TRBD1 (5 bases). The CDR3 contains 15 residues. The V end lost 4 bases, the J end lost 3 bases, and 11 bases lay between the germline ends. Germline-derived CDR1 and CDR2 are SGDLS and YYNGEE. The CDR3 protein is CASSSGTDYNSPLHF. The CDR3 DNA reads TGTGCCAGCAGCTCCGGGACCGACTATAATTCACCCCTCCACTTT.

The chain uses TRBV29-1 and TRBJ2-3, with D tentatively TRBD2 (5 bases). The length of the CDR3 is 15 residues. Per the germline V gene, CDR1 is SQVTM and CDR2 is ANQGSEA. Trimming took off 1 base at V and 1 base at J, with 12 bases between the two ends. The CDR3 coding sequence is TGCAGCGTTGAAGTTCGGACTCGCGGCACAGATACGCAGTATTTT. It yields the protein CSVEVRTRGTDTQYF.

This rearrangement joins TRBV5-6 to TRBJ1-4; no reliable D call. Germline V gene lookup returns CDR1 SGHDT and CDR2 YYEEEE. Trimming cost V 2 bases and J 6 bases, with 11 bases left between them. CDR3 length: 14 amino acids. The CDR3 DNA reads TGTGCCAGCAGCTTTTGGAATCAGGATGAAAAACTGTTTTTT. This sequence encodes CASSFWNQDEKLFF.

V is TRBV29-1 and J is TRBJ2-5; D possibly uses TRBD1 or TRBD2 (6 bases each). The CDR3 totals 13 residues. Germline loops: CDR1 SQVTM, CDR2 ANQGSEA. Trimming stripped 4 bases from V and 5 bases from J, with 14 bases between. The DNA for the CDR3 is TGCAGCGTTGTGGTCGGGGGCACGGAGACCCAGTACTTC. This gives the protein CSVVVGGTETQYF.

This chain connects TRBV7-3 to TRBJ2-1; 10 bases fit TRBD1. With V trimmed by 4 bases and J by 5 bases, 8 bases remained unmatched. Germline-derived CDR1 and CDR2 are SGHTA and FQGTGA. CDR3 length equals 16 residues. The CDR3: CASSSTTGTGDNEQFF. In DNA, the CDR3 is TGTGCCAGCAGCTCGACTACCGGGACAGGGGACAATGAGCAGTTCTTC.

This clone appeared a single time. The V gene is TRBV2, the J gene TRBJ1-2; unclear D gene. The CDR3 contains 14 residues. The V and J ends lost 4 bases and 7 bases respectively, with 16 bases between them. Germline V gene sequence: CDR1 SNHLY, CDR2 FYNNEI. The DNA for the CDR3 is TGTGCCAGCAGTGGGTGGGCAGGATCTACTGGCTACACCTTC. It specifies CASSGWAGSTGYTF.

The rearrangement joins TRBV4-1 to TRBJ1-4, with unresolved D. This CDR3 comprises 14 residues. Germline values: CDR1 MGHRA, CDR2 YSYEKL. Trimming left V 2 bases short and J 8 bases short, with 12 bases between. For the CDR3, the DNA is TGCGCCAGCAGCCAACCCCTTGAACGGGAAAAACTGTTTTTT. It codes for CASSQPLEREKLFF.

This rearrangement joins TRBV6-5 to TRBJ1-6, with D hard to call. Germline lookup yields CDR1 MNHEY and CDR2 SVGAGI. Trimming left V 2 bases short and J 4 bases short, with 6 bases between. This CDR3 is 14 amino acids long. The CDR3, as DNA: TGTGCCAGCAGTTACGACATGTATAATTCACCCCTCCACTTT. It translates to CASSYDMYNSPLHF.

The CDR3 sequence is CASSPLTGIQNGYTF. The CDR3 region has the DNA TGTGCCAGCAGTCCACTGACAGGGATACAGAATGGCTACACCTTC. The rearrangement links TRBV2 to TRBJ1-2; 7 bases are shared with TRBD1. The J segment lost 6 bases and the V segment lost 5 bases, leaving 12 bases of the junction unmatched. Germline assignment: CDR1 SNHLY and CDR2 FYNNEI. This CDR3 comprises 15 residues.

This chain links TRBV7-2 with TRBJ2-5, with D unresolved. Per the germline V gene, CDR1 is SGHTA and CDR2 is FQGNSA. The CDR3 loop spans 14 amino acids. Between the trimmed V and J ends, which lost 0 bases and 1 base, there was a span of 6 bases. The CDR3 loop is CASSLAPSQETQYF. The CDR3 coding sequence is TGTGCCAGCAGCTTAGCTCCCAGCCAAGAGACCCAGTACTTC.

This clone has just one count. The chain employs TRBV7-6 and TRBJ1-1; possible D gene TRBD1, 6 bases. V lost 5 bases and J lost 0, with 16 bases in between. The CDR3 length is 16 residues. Germline values: CDR1 SGHVS, CDR2 FNYEAQ. CDR3 nucleotides: TGTGCCAGCAGCGCTGGGACAACCGCAATGAACACTGAAGCTTTCTTT. Encoded protein: CASSAGTTAMNTEAFF.

The chain couples TRBV7-2 to TRBJ2-5; tentatively, D is TRBD2 (5 bases). This CDR3 spans 15 amino acids. CDR1 and CDR2 from the germline V gene are SGHTA and FQGNSA. Trimming removed 2 bases at V and 8 bases at J, with 18 bases between. The CDR3 sequence: CASSLSGRQMETQYF. CDR3 nucleotide sequence: TGTGCCAGCAGCTTAAGCGGTCGACAAATGGAAACCCAGTACTTC.

The gene calls are TRBV6-1 and TRBJ2-2; the D gene is possibly TRBD2 (5 bases). CDR3 length equals 15 residues. V gave up 11 bases and J gave up 5 bases, with 21 bases separating them. Germline V gene data show CDR1 as MNHNS and CDR2 as SASEGT. The CDR3 region has the DNA TGTGCCGCTAGAACGGGGTTATTGGAGACCGGGGAGCTGTTTTTT. Amino acid sequence: CAARTGLLETGELFF.

V usage is TRBV30 and J usage is TRBJ1-6; no reliable D call. The germline V gene has CDR1 GTSNPN and CDR2 SVGIG (reference sequence). Trimming removed 1 base from V and 6 bases from J, with 7 bases in between. The CDR3 is 13 amino acids. The CDR3 loop reads CAWSDLVNSPLHF. The CDR3 bases are TGTGCCTGGAGTGACCTGGTTAATTCACCCCTCCACTTT.

The V call is TRBV10-3, the J call TRBJ2-7; 7 nucleotides line up with TRBD1. V lost 0 bases to trimming and J lost 2 bases; unmatched junction nucleotides: 1. Germline CDR1 reads ENHRY; CDR2 reads SYGVKD. The length of the CDR3 is 14 residues. CDR3 nucleotide sequence: TGTGCCATCAGTGAGTCGACAGGGACCTACGAGCAGTACTTC. Residues: CAISESTGTYEQYF.

This clone was counted once. This chain uses TRBV29-1 with TRBJ1-4; D is ambiguous. Between the trimmed V and J ends, which lost 5 bases and 7 bases, there was a span of 14 bases. The CDR3 is 13 residues long. Germline V gene data show CDR1 as SQVTM and CDR2 as ANQGSEA. The CDR3 loop is CSVKTSVGEKLFF. The CDR3 region has the DNA TGCAGCGTTAAAACATCGGTTGGTGAAAAACTGTTTTTT.

The rearrangement joins TRBV10-3 to TRBJ1-5; no clear D. Germline V gives CDR1 ENHRY, CDR2 SYGVKD. The CDR3 is 13 amino acids. V was cut by 2 bases and J by 2 bases, with 4 bases left in between. Here the CDR3 DNA reads TGTGCCATCAGTGAGGGGGGCAATCAGCCCCAGCATTTT. Its translation: CAISEGGNQPQHF.

For the CDR3, the DNA is TGTGCCTGGAGTGTACAAGAGACCCAGTACTTC. Amino acid sequence: CAWSVQETQYF. V is TRBV30 and J is TRBJ2-5, with D unclear. V shed 0 bases and J shed 2 bases, with 1 base lying between them. CDR3 length equals 11 residues. In germline, CDR1 is GTSNPN, CDR2 SVGIG (reference sequence).

The chain couples TRBV27 to TRBJ2-7; TRBD1 might be the D (6 bases). The CDR3 is 15 residues long. The germline gives CDR1 MNHEY, CDR2 SMNVEV (reference sequence). V lost 0 bases and J lost 6, with 15 bases in between. The CDR3 sequence: CASSLSSQGRTEQYF. The CDR3 region has the DNA TGTGCCAGCAGTTTATCCTCACAGGGACGAACCGAGCAGTACTTC.

The V call is TRBV5-4, the J call TRBJ1-3; 7 nucleotides agree with TRBD1. CDR3 length: 16 residues. In germline, CDR1 is SGHNT, CDR2 YYREEE (reference sequence). V dropped 4 bases and J dropped 0; count of bases not matched to a gene: 7. The chain's CDR3 is CASSLGQVLSGNTIYF. CDR3 DNA: TGTGCCAGCAGCCTCGGACAGGTCCTCTCTGGAAACACCATATATTTT.